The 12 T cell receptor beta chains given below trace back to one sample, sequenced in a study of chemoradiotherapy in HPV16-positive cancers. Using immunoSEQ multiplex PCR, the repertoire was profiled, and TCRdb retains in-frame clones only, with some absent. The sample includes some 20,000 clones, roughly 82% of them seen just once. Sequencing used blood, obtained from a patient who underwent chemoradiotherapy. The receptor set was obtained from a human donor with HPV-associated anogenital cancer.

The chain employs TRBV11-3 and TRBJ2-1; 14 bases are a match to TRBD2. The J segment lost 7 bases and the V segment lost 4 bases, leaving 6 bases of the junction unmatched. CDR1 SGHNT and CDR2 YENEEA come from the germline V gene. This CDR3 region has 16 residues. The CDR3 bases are TGTGCCAGCAGCTCACGGACTAGCGGGGGGCCTAATGAGCAGTTCTTC. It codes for CASSSRTSGGPNEQFF.

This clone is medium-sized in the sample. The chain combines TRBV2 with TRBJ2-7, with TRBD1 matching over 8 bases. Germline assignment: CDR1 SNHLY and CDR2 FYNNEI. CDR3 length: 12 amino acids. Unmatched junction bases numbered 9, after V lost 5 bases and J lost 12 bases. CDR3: CASSWDRSDRYF. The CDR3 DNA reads TGTGCCAGCAGTTGGGACAGGTCCGACCGGTACTTC.

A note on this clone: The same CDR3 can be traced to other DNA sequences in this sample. The CDR3 nucleotides are TGTGCCAGCAGCTTAGCGGAATCCTACGAGCAGTACTTC. Encoded protein: CASSLAESYEQYF. The rearrangement uses TRBV7-2 and TRBJ2-7; the D is unclear. CDR1 is SGHTA, CDR2 FQGNSA, per germline. This CDR3 has 13 amino acids. Trimming removed 0 bases at V and 1 base at J, with 4 bases between. The full variable domain, completed using reference TRBV7-2 and TRBJ2-7, is GAGVSQSPSNKVTEKGKDVELRCDPISGHTALYWYRQSLGQGLEFLIYFQGNSAPDKSGLPSDRFSAERTGGSVSTLTIQRTQQEDSAVYLCASSLAESYEQYFGPGTRLTVT.

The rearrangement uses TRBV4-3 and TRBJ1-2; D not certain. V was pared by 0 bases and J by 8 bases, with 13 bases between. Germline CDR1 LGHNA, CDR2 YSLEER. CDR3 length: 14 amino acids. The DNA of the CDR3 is TGCGCCAGCAGCCAAGATTCCGGCAGTTCCGGCTACACCTTC. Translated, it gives CASSQDSGSSGYTF.

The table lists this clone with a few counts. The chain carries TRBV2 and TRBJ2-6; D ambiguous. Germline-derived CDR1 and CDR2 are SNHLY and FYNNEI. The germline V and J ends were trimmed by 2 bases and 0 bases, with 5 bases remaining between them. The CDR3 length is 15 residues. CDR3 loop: CASSEMGSGANVLTF. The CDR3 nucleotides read TGTGCCAGCAGTGAAATGGGCTCTGGGGCCAACGTCCTGACTTTC.

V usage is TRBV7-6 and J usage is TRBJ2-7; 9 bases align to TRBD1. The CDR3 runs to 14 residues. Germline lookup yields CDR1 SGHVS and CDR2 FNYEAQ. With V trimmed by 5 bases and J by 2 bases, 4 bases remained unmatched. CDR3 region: CASSTWDRAYEQYF. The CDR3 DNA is TGTGCCAGCAGCACCTGGGACAGGGCCTACGAGCAGTACTTC.

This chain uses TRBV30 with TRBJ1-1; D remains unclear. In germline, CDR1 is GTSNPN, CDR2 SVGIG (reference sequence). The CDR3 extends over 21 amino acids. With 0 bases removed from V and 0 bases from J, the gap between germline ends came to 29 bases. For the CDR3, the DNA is TGTGCCTGGAGTGTTTCTTTTGGAGGGCGATCGGAGGCCGGATTGAACACTGAAGCTTTCTTT. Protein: CAWSVSFGGRSEAGLNTEAFF.

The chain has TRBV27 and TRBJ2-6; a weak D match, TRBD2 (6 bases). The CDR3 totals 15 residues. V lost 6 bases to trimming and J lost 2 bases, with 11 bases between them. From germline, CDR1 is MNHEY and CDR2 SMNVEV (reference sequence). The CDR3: CASSAGPPGANVLTF. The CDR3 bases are TGTGCCAGCAGCGCGGGACCCCCTGGGGCCAACGTCCTGACTTTC.

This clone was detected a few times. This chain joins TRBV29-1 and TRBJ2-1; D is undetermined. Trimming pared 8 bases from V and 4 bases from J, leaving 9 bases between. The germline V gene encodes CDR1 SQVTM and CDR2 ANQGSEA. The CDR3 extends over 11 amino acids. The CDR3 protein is CSYGRYNEQFF. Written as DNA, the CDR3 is TGCAGCTACGGACGGTACAATGAGCAGTTCTTC.

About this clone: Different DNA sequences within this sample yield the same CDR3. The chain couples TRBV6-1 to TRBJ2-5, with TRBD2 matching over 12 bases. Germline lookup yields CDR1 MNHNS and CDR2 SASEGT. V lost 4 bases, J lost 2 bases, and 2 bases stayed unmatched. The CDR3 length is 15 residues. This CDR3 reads CASSGLAGDQETQYF. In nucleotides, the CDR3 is TGTGCCAGCAGTGGACTAGCGGGGGATCAAGAGACCCAGTACTTC.

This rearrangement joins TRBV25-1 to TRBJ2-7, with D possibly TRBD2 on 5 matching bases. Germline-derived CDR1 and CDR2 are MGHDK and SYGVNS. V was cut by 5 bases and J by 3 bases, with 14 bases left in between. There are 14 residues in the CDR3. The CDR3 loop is CASSQDGGGYEQYF. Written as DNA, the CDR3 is TGTGCCAGCAGTCAGGACGGAGGAGGCTACGAGCAGTACTTC.

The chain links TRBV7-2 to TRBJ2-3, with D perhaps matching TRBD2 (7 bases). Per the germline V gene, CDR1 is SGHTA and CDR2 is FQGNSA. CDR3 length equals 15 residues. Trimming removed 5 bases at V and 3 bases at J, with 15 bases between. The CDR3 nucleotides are TGTGCCAGCAGCCCAGGGCGGGGGCAGACAGATACGCAGTATTTT. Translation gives CASSPGRGQTDTQYF.